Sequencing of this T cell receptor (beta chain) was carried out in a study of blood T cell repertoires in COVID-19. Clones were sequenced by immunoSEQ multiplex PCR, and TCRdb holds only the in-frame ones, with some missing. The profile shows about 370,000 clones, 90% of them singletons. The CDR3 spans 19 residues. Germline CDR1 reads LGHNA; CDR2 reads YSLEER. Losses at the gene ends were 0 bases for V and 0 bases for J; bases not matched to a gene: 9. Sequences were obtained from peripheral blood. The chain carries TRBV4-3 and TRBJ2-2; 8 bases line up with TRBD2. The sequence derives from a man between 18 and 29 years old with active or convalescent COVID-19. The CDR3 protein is CASSQEVVSGIANTGELFF. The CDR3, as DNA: TGCGCCAGCAGCCAAGAGGTGGTTAGCGGGATCGCGAACACCGGGGAGCTGTTTTTT.